Listed below are T cell receptor beta chains from one sample, sequenced in a study of a mutant IDH1 vaccine in newly diagnosed glioma. Generated by immunoSEQ multiplex PCR, the TCRdb table keeps only in-frame clones and is missing some. The sample includes tens of thousands of clones, about 88% of them seen just once. These receptors are not linked to any known antigen. The sample in question was PBMCs, obtained from a glioma patient whose treatment included an IDH1 peptide vaccine. These receptors all stem from a woman aged 35 to 49 with glioma. CDR3s include the opening cysteine and the closing phenylalanine or tryptophan. A D gene is named only where the DNA matches it firmly. Part of the rows lack a size; the others show once, few, many or a class for expanded clones.

abundance,v_gene,d_gene,j_gene,CDR3aa,CDR3nt
.,TRBV5-1,.,TRBJ2-7,CASSYTAGTRGGGEQYF,TGCGCCAGCAGCTACACTGCCGGGACGAGGGGAGGTGGCGAGCAGTACTTC
.,TRBV7-8,.,TRBJ1-5,CASSLAPVQYSNQPQHF,TGTGCCAGCAGCTTAGCGCCTGTACAGTATAGCAATCAGCCCCAGCATTTT
.,TRBV27,.,TRBJ2-7,CASSLIGGIYEQYF,TGTGCCAGCAGCCTTATAGGGGGAATCTACGAGCAGTACTTC
.,TRBV5-1,.,TRBJ2-5,CASSLEGETQYF,TGCGCCAGCAGCTTGGAGGGGGAGACCCAGTACTTC
.,TRBV7-9,TRBD1,TRBJ2-7,CASSSPGQPYEQYF,TGTGCCAGCAGCTCTCCGGGACAGCCTTACGAGCAGTACTTC
.,TRBV18,TRBD1,TRBJ2-7,CASSPGPTGTGSYEQYF,TGTGCCAGCTCACCAGGGCCCACCGGGACAGGGTCCTACGAGCAGTACTTC
.,TRBV7-2,.,TRBJ1-6,CASSLNVINSALHF,TGTGCCAGCAGCTTAAATGTGATCAATTCAGCCCTCCACTTT
once,TRBV19,TRBD1,TRBJ1-5,CASVPTGGNQPQHF,TGTGCCAGTGTTCCGACAGGGGGTAATCAGCCCCAGCATTTT
.,TRBV5-4,.,TRBJ2-7,CASSDPIGEQYF,TGTGCCAGCAGCGACCCGATAGGGGAGCAGTACTTC
.,TRBV6-1,TRBD2,TRBJ2-7,CASSESVAGGPPYEQYF,TGTGCCAGCAGTGAATCGGTTGCGGGGGGGCCCCCCTACGAGCAGTACTTC
once,TRBV11-1,.,TRBJ2-3,CASSPFRGLPDTQYF,TGTGCCAGCAGCCCCTTCCGGGGCTTGCCAGATACGCAGTATTTT
.,TRBV6-1,.,TRBJ1-1,CASSETVVDTEAFF,TGTGCCAGCAGTGAAACAGTGGTAGACACTGAAGCTTTCTTT
.,TRBV7-9,TRBD1,TRBJ1-1,CASSLVRGPNTEAFF,TGTGCCAGCAGCTTAGTCAGGGGGCCGAACACTGAAGCTTTCTTT
.,TRBV6-5,.,TRBJ2-3,CASRANALTDTQYF,TGTGCCAGCAGAGCTAACGCCCTCACAGATACGCAGTATTTT
.,TRBV6-6,.,TRBJ2-7,CASSYEGGRGGYEQYF,TGTGCCAGCAGTTACGAGGGGGGGCGGGGAGGCTACGAGCAGTACTTC
.,TRBV6-5,.,TRBJ1-1,CASARVNTEAFF,TGTGCCAGCGCCAGGGTGAACACTGAAGCTTTCTTT
.,TRBV5-4,TRBD2,TRBJ2-5,CASSIPLAGGTGTQYF,TGTGCCAGCAGCATTCCGCTAGCGGGGGGGACGGGGACCCAGTACTTC